The present entry profiles one T cell receptor beta chain with its context. This sample is drawn from a study of T cell responses to AZD1222 COVID-19 vaccine. The CDR3 sequence is 12 residues long. The germline V gene has CDR1 DFQATT and CDR2 SNEGSKA (reference sequence). The V and J ends lost 3 bases and 2 bases respectively, with 7 bases between them. Only in-frame clones appear in the TCRdb table, and some are missing; sequencing was by immunoSEQ multiplex PCR. This sample yields around 180,000 clones, of which around 92% are seen a single time; about 9.4% belongs to the top ten. The sequence came from an adult in good health. J is TRBJ1-2 and V is TRBV20-1; D gene ambiguous. The material sequenced was peripheral blood, taken on day 0 of AZD1222 vaccination. CDR3 DNA: TGCAGTGCTAGTCCCAGGAACTATGGCTACACCTTC. This gives the protein CSASPRNYGYTF.